These T cell receptor beta chains were read from a single sample in a study of cytomegalovirus exposure and HLA in healthy donors. Here immunoSEQ multiplex PCR was the method, and the copy in TCRdb shows in-frame clones only, minus some. Of around 200,000 clones listed, 75% to 80% are singletons. The specimen sequenced was PBMCs. These TCRs come from a male donor in good health and CMV-seronegative. The CDR3 runs from the conserved cysteine through the conserved F or W. Fields, in order: J gene, V gene, clone size, D gene, CDR3 DNA, CDR3 protein. D genes are given only for firm matches. Size tells how often a clone was seen (once, few, many) or the class of an expanded clone, and some rows leave it out.

J gene: TRBJ1-2; V gene: TRBV29-1; clone size: .; D gene: TRBD1; CDR3 DNA: TGCAGCGTTGAAGATGTAGACAGGGGGTTATTTGACTATGGCTACACCTTC; CDR3 protein: CSVEDVDRGLFDYGYTF
J gene: TRBJ2-5; V gene: TRBV29-1; clone size: .; D gene: .; CDR3 DNA: TGCAGCGTTGATGAGTTGGCTAGCCCTACCTCTCGGACCCAGTACTTC; CDR3 protein: CSVDELASPTSRTQYF
J gene: TRBJ1-3; V gene: TRBV29-1; clone size: .; D gene: .; CDR3 DNA: TGCAGCGCCGGCTCCGGAGTCTCTGGAAACACCATATATTTT; CDR3 protein: CSAGSGVSGNTIYF
J gene: TRBJ2-2; V gene: TRBV25-1; clone size: .; D gene: .; CDR3 DNA: TGTGCCAGCAGTGAATCCGGGGGCACCGGGGAGCTGTTTTTT; CDR3 protein: CASSESGGTGELFF
J gene: TRBJ1-5; V gene: TRBV5-1; clone size: .; D gene: TRBD1; CDR3 DNA: TGCGCCAGCAGCTTGGGCGGGACAGGGGGGAATCAGCCCCAGCATTTT; CDR3 protein: CASSLGGTGGNQPQHF
J gene: TRBJ2-5; V gene: TRBV27; clone size: .; D gene: TRBD1; CDR3 DNA: TGTGCCAGCAGTTTACTAGGACAGGGAGAGTCTCAAGAGACCCAGTACTTC; CDR3 protein: CASSLLGQGESQETQYF
J gene: TRBJ1-2; V gene: TRBV29-1; clone size: .; D gene: .; CDR3 DNA: TGCAGCGTTGAAGAAGGGGATGGCTACACCTTC; CDR3 protein: CSVEEGDGYTF
J gene: TRBJ2-7; V gene: TRBV11-3; clone size: once; D gene: TRBD1; CDR3 DNA: TGTGCCAGCAGCCCCGGGACAGGTAAAGGCGAGCAGTACTTC; CDR3 protein: CASSPGTGKGEQYF
J gene: TRBJ1-3; V gene: TRBV6-5; clone size: .; D gene: .; CDR3 DNA: TGTGCCAGCAGTTACGACAGAAGAAACACCATATATTTT; CDR3 protein: CASSYDRRNTIYF
J gene: TRBJ2-2; V gene: TRBV7-6; clone size: .; D gene: .; CDR3 DNA: TGTGCCAGCAGCATCTCGCCGGGGACAGGGGAGCTGTTTTTT; CDR3 protein: CASSISPGTGELFF
J gene: TRBJ2-1; V gene: TRBV9; clone size: once; D gene: TRBD2; CDR3 DNA: TGTGCCAGCAGCGACGGGAGGTTCTCCTACAATGAGCAGTTCTTC; CDR3 protein: CASSDGRFSYNEQFF
J gene: TRBJ2-3; V gene: TRBV10-2; clone size: .; D gene: TRBD2; CDR3 DNA: TGCGCCAGCAGTATACCGGGACTAGCGGGGGGTCAGAACACAGATACGCAGTATTTT; CDR3 protein: CASSIPGLAGGQNTDTQYF
J gene: TRBJ2-5; V gene: TRBV7-3; clone size: .; D gene: .; CDR3 DNA: TGTGCCAGCAGCTCGACAGGATTGGAGACCCAGTACTTC; CDR3 protein: CASSSTGLETQYF
J gene: TRBJ2-2; V gene: TRBV6-5; clone size: .; D gene: TRBD1; CDR3 DNA: TGTGCCAGCAGTTACTCGACAGGGGTCGGGGAGCTGTTTTTT; CDR3 protein: CASSYSTGVGELFF
J gene: TRBJ2-1; V gene: TRBV28; clone size: .; D gene: .; CDR3 DNA: TGTGCCAGCAGTTTATATGGCAGGGACTATGAGCAGTTCTTC; CDR3 protein: CASSLYGRDYEQFF
J gene: TRBJ2-3; V gene: TRBV6-1; clone size: .; D gene: .; CDR3 DNA: TGTGCCAGCAGTGATTTCTTCACGCAGTATTTT; CDR3 protein: CASSDFFTQYF
J gene: TRBJ2-7; V gene: TRBV11-2; clone size: few; D gene: .; CDR3 DNA: TGTGCCAGCAGCTTAGCCAGGGACTACGAGCAGTACTTC; CDR3 protein: CASSLARDYEQYF
J gene: TRBJ1-5; V gene: TRBV5-1; clone size: .; D gene: .; CDR3 DNA: TGCGCCAGCAGCTCCAGGGTGACGAGTAGCAATCAGCCCCAGCATTTT; CDR3 protein: CASSSRVTSSNQPQHF
J gene: TRBJ1-2; V gene: TRBV14; clone size: .; D gene: .; CDR3 DNA: TGTGCCAGCAGCCCCGAACAGGGCCCCAGGCTTGGGTCTAACTATGGCTACACCTTC; CDR3 protein: CASSPEQGPRLGSNYGYTF
J gene: TRBJ2-7; V gene: TRBV4-3; clone size: .; D gene: TRBD2; CDR3 DNA: TGCGCCAGCAGCCACATAGCGGGAGGGCCCACCGAGCGGTACTTC; CDR3 protein: CASSHIAGGPTERYF
J gene: TRBJ2-7; V gene: TRBV7-2; clone size: .; D gene: TRBD2; CDR3 DNA: TGTGCCAGCAGCTTGAGGACTAGCGGATCCTACGAGCAGTACTTC; CDR3 protein: CASSLRTSGSYEQYF
J gene: TRBJ2-7; V gene: TRBV28; clone size: .; D gene: .; CDR3 DNA: TGTGCCAGCAGCACCGGGACACCCTACGGAGAGCAGTACTTC; CDR3 protein: CASSTGTPYGEQYF